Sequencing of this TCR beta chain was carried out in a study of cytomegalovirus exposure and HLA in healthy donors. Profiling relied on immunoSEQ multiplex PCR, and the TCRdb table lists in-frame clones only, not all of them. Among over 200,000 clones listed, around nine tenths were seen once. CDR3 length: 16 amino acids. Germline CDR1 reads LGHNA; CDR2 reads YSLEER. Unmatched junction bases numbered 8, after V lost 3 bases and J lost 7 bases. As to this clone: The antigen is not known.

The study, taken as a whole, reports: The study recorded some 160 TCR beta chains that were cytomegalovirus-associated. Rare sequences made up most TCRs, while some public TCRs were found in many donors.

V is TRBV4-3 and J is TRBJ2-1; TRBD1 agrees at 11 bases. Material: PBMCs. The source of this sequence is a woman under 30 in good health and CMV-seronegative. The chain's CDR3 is CASSHLGTGGGNEQFF. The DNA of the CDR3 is TGCGCCAGCAGCCACCTCGGGACAGGGGGAGGGAATGAGCAGTTCTTC.